A single sample is the source of the 32 T cell receptor beta chains below, sequenced in a study of CD8+ T cells in alopecia areata. cDNA reverse transcribed from extracted RNA served as the sequencing template. Assay: immunoSEQ multiplex PCR; the TCRdb copy retains only in-frame clones and omits some. The top ten clones hold roughly 11% of a sample with about 180,000 clones, 67% of them seen once. The sequences come from CD8+ T cells sorted from blood, collected at week 0. The receptors originated from a human donor with alopecia areata.

In its sample, this clone was seen a few times. This chain joins TRBV4-1 and TRBJ1-1; 10 nucleotides align to TRBD1. The CDR3 covers 15 residues. V lost 5 bases to trimming and J lost 5 bases; unmatched junction nucleotides: 8. Germline CDR1 is MGHRA and CDR2 is YSYEKL. The CDR3 here is CASSGRQGAVTEAFF. As DNA, the CDR3 is TGCGCCAGCAGCGGACGACAGGGGGCGGTAACTGAAGCTTTCTTT.

The chain couples TRBV4-2 to TRBJ2-7; D is unresolved. The CDR3 is 15 amino acids. Trimming removed 0 bases from V and 5 bases from J, with 14 bases in between. Germline loops: CDR1 LGHNA, CDR2 YNFKEQ. Here the CDR3 DNA reads TGTGCCAGCAGCCAAGAAAGCCAGGTTATCGACGAGCAGTACTTC. Translated: CASSQESQVIDEQYF.

This rearrangement joins TRBV6-5 to TRBJ2-3; 10 bases line up with TRBD2. Germline trimming cut 2 bases from V and 5 bases from J; bases unmatched to any gene: 7. Germline CDR1 and CDR2: MNHEY and SVGAGI. The CDR3 spans 16 residues. CDR3 sequence (DNA): TGTGCCAGCAGTTACCGTCAGCGGGGGGGTCGAGATACGCAGTATTTT. Its translation is CASSYRQRGGRDTQYF.

The rearrangement joins TRBV2 to TRBJ1-2; D is undetermined. CDR3 length equals 13 residues. Germline assignment: CDR1 SNHLY and CDR2 FYNNEI. The V end lost 3 bases, the J end lost 4 bases, and 9 bases lay between the germline ends. The CDR3 sequence: CASSDVRVYGYTF. As DNA, the CDR3 is TGTGCCAGCAGTGATGTCAGAGTCTATGGCTACACCTTC.

This clone was seen a few times. The chain is built from TRBV13 and TRBJ2-7, with 9 bases aligning to TRBD2. Germline CDR1 and CDR2: PRHDT and FYEKMQ (reference sequence). The CDR3 has 14 amino acids. The V segment lost 11 bases and the J segment 3 bases; nucleotides outside the gene matches: 11. The CDR3 DNA sequence: TGTGCCTCTCGGGCTAGCGGGGAAGACTACGAGCAGTACTTC. Amino acid sequence: CASRASGEDYEQYF.

The J gene is TRBJ1-1, the V gene TRBV9; no clear D. CDR3 length: 13 residues. Germline V gives CDR1 SGDLS, CDR2 YYNGEE. The V gene lost 5 bases and the J gene lost 5 bases, with 13 bases spanning the gap. CDR3 coding DNA: TGTGCCAGCAGTGCGGGAGTGGTTACTGAAGCTTTCTTT. Translating gives CASSAGVVTEAFF.

The rearrangement joins TRBV7-6 to TRBJ2-5; perhaps TRBD2 as D (5 bases). Germline V lookup: CDR1 SGHVS, CDR2 FNYEAQ. CDR3 length: 12 amino acids. CDR3 residues: CAVGNGQETQYF. CDR3 bases: TGTGCGGTCGGGAACGGCCAAGAGACCCAGTACTTC.

This clone was seen a single time. The chain is built from TRBV30 and TRBJ1-1; 8 bases match TRBD1. Germline CDR1 and CDR2: GTSNPN and SVGIG (reference sequence). The length of the CDR3 is 14 residues. V lost 5 bases and J lost 0; bases outside the gene matches: 5. The CDR3 sequence: CAWCTGGLNTEAFF. The CDR3 nucleotides read TGTGCCTGGTGTACAGGGGGTTTGAACACTGAAGCTTTCTTT.

This clone showed up just a few times. V gene TRBV30 combines with J gene TRBJ2-1; tentatively, D is TRBD1 (6 bases). CDR3 length: 13 amino acids. Trimming took 5 bases from V and 5 from J, leaving 13 bases between them. Germline assignment: CDR1 GTSNPN and CDR2 SVGIG (reference sequence). The CDR3: CAWLAGTHNEQFF. The CDR3 DNA follows: TGTGCCTGGCTGGCAGGGACACACAATGAGCAGTTCTTC.

The rearrangement links TRBV29-1 to TRBJ1-2, with no clear D. From germline, CDR1 is SQVTM and CDR2 ANQGSEA. V shed 3 bases and J shed 1 base, with 15 bases lying between them. The CDR3 has 15 residues. The CDR3 sequence: CSVEETARFNYGYTF. The CDR3 nucleotides read TGCAGCGTTGAGGAAACAGCTCGCTTTAACTATGGCTACACCTTC.

This clone was seen more than once but under ten times. V gene TRBV7-9 combines with J gene TRBJ1-2, with 8 bases matching TRBD1. This CDR3 spans 15 amino acids. In germline, CDR1 is SEHNR, CDR2 FQNEAQ (reference sequence). Trimming at V came to 3 bases and at J to 3 bases, leaving 6 bases not matched to a gene. In nucleotides, the CDR3 is TGTGCCAGCAGCTTGACCCAGGGGGCTGACTATGGCTACACCTTC. Translating gives CASSLTQGADYGYTF.

The table lists this clone with a few counts. This sequence joins TRBV19 and TRBJ1-2, with TRBD1 matching 10 bases. This CDR3 spans 15 amino acids. J was trimmed by 5 bases and V by 5 bases; bases with no gene match: 8. Germline V gene lookup returns CDR1 LNHDA and CDR2 SQIVND (reference sequence). The CDR3 DNA sequence: TGTGCCAGTAGTCCCGGGACAGGGGAGCGGTATGGCTACACCTTC. It translates to CASSPGTGERYGYTF.

The rearrangement joins TRBV2 to TRBJ1-2, with 11 bases identical to TRBD1. V shed 6 bases, J shed 5 bases, and the junction held 11 bases outside the gene matches. The CDR3 runs 16 residues. The germline CDR1 and CDR2 sequences are SNHLY and FYNNEI. CDR3 DNA sequence: TGTGCCAGCAGCTCCACCCGGGACAGGGGGATATATGGCTACACCTTC. Translating gives CASSSTRDRGIYGYTF. Full variable domain (outside the CDR3, taken from reference TRBV2 and TRBJ1-2): EPEVTQTPSHQVTQMGQEVILRCVPISNHLYFYWYRQILGQKVEFLVSFYNNEISEKSEIFDDQFSVERPDGSNFTLKIRSTKLEDSAMYFCASSSTRDRGIYGYTFGSGTRLTVV.

This clone was counted between two and nine times. The rearrangement joins TRBV7-8 to TRBJ2-5; either TRBD1 or TRBD2 may supply D (5 bases each). Trimming cost V 1 base and J 4 bases, with 10 bases left between them. Germline V lookup: CDR1 SGHVS, CDR2 FQNEAQ. This CDR3 is 14 amino acids long. CDR3 loop: CASSLDGDGETQYF. The CDR3 nucleotides read TGTGCCAGCAGCTTAGACGGGGACGGAGAGACCCAGTACTTC.

The genes are TRBV6-5 and TRBJ2-2; D may be TRBD2 (6 bases). V was pared by 4 bases and J by 4 bases, with 16 bases between. This CDR3 comprises 16 residues. CDR1 MNHEY and CDR2 SVGAGI come from the germline V gene. The CDR3 DNA sequence: TGTGCCAGCAGTTCCCCTCAGGGAGGTGGCACCGGGGAGCTGTTTTTT. It codes for CASSSPQGGGTGELFF.

CDR3: CASSLDRAGNEQFF. As DNA, the CDR3 is TGTGCCAGCAGCCTGGACAGGGCTGGGAATGAGCAGTTCTTC. J is TRBJ2-1 and V is TRBV7-9; 8 bases line up with TRBD1. V dropped 5 bases and J dropped 7; count of bases not matched to a gene: 7. This CDR3 spans 14 amino acids. Germline CDR1 reads SEHNR; CDR2 reads FQNEAQ (reference sequence).

This clone showed up just a few times. The chain recombines TRBV6-5 with TRBJ2-5; no reliable D call. Trimming took 1 base from V and 5 from J, leaving 11 bases between them. This CDR3 comprises 14 residues. Germline V gene data show CDR1 as MNHEY and CDR2 as SVGAGI. CDR3 residues: CASSYFKGRETQYF. The CDR3 DNA is TGTGCCAGCAGTTACTTCAAGGGCAGGGAGACCCAGTACTTC.

This clone was found a few times. The chain employs TRBV7-9 and TRBJ1-1; possible D gene TRBD1, 5 bases. Trimming shortened V by 8 bases and J by 8 bases, and 15 bases separated the two germline ends. CDR1 SEHNR and CDR2 FQNEAQ come from the germline V gene (reference sequence). The CDR3 has 12 amino acids. CDR3 protein: CASLTAGPEAFF. The CDR3 bases are TGTGCCAGCCTTACAGCGGGGCCAGAAGCTTTCTTT.

This chain uses TRBV2 with TRBJ2-6; D possibly uses TRBD1 or TRBD2 (6 bases each). The CDR3 is 15 residues long. The V gene lost 4 bases and the J gene lost 3 bases, with 10 bases spanning the gap. CDR1 SNHLY and CDR2 FYNNEI come from the germline V gene. CDR3: CASSGGGLGANVLTF. Written as DNA, the CDR3 is TGTGCCAGCAGTGGAGGGGGGCTTGGGGCCAACGTCCTGACTTTC.

This chain links TRBV12-2 with TRBJ1-2; the listed D gene, TRBD1, was not tested against the DNA. TRBV12-2 is termed a pseudogene. The CDR3 consists of 15 residues. The DNA for the CDR3 is TGTGCAAGTCGCTTCGGGACATTTATTAACTATGGCTACACCTTC. Amino acids: CASRFGTFINYGYTF.

A few counts support this clone. The gene calls are TRBV25-1 and TRBJ2-5; 7 bases fit TRBD1. The CDR3 is 12 amino acids. V was pared by 6 bases and J by 3 bases, with 1 base of the junction left unmatched. Germline CDR1 reads MGHDK; CDR2 reads SYGVNS. In DNA form, the CDR3 reads TGTGCCAGCAGAGGGACAGAAGAGACCCAGTACTTC. It encodes CASRGTEETQYF.

In its sample, this clone was seen once. The chain recombines TRBV27 with TRBJ2-1, with D unclear. There are 15 residues in the CDR3. Germline CDR1 MNHEY, CDR2 SMNVEV (reference sequence). V was trimmed by 6 bases and J by 0 bases, leaving 12 bases between them. DNA for the CDR3: TGTGCCAGCAGCCCCGTACTCAGCTCCTACAATGAGCAGTTCTTC. It encodes CASSPVLSSYNEQFF.

This clone was detected only a few times. The CDR3 region has the DNA TGTGCCACCAGCAGAGATAGGCCCAATGAGCAGTTCTTC. Translation: CATSRDRPNEQFF. The J gene is TRBJ2-1, the V gene TRBV15; no firm D call. Germline lookup yields CDR1 LNHNV and CDR2 YYDKDF (reference sequence). CDR3 length equals 13 residues. The V gene lost 0 bases and the J gene lost 6 bases, with 6 bases spanning the gap.

The chain couples TRBV9 to TRBJ2-3; 9 nucleotides line up with TRBD2. The CDR3 sequence is 17 residues long. Per the germline V gene, CDR1 is SGDLS and CDR2 is YYNGEE. The V gene end was trimmed by 0 bases and the J gene end by 2 bases; junction bases not matched to a gene: 7. The CDR3 region is CASSVDSLAGHTDTQYF. In DNA form, the CDR3 reads TGTGCCAGCAGCGTAGATAGTCTAGCGGGGCACACAGATACGCAGTATTTT.

This clone was observed a few times. The chain uses TRBV2 and TRBJ2-7, with 7 bases that match TRBD1. V was pared by 7 bases and J by 6 bases, with 6 bases of the junction left unmatched. Germline V gene data show CDR1 as SNHLY and CDR2 as FYNNEI. The CDR3 is 12 amino acids. The CDR3 coding sequence is TGTGCCAGCATGAACTGGGACAGCGAGCAGTACTTC. Its protein product is CASMNWDSEQYF.

This clone was seen a single time. This chain connects TRBV29-1 to TRBJ2-1; tentatively, D is TRBD1 (6 bases). The CDR3 loop spans 12 amino acids. With 6 bases removed from V and 6 bases from J, the gap between germline ends came to 12 bases. Per germline, CDR1 SQVTM and CDR2 ANQGSEA. The DNA for the CDR3 is TGCAGCGTCTACAGGGATGCCAATGAGCAGTTCTTC. Its protein is CSVYRDANEQFF.

This clone occurred a few times. This chain joins TRBV9 and TRBJ1-2; 11 bases agree with TRBD1. The CDR3 covers 13 residues. Germline V gene sequence: CDR1 SGDLS, CDR2 YYNGEE. V was pared by 4 bases and J by 7 bases, with 3 bases of the junction left unmatched. This CDR3 is CASSPGTGGGYTF. The CDR3 DNA reads TGTGCCAGCAGCCCCGGGACAGGGGGTGGCTACACCTTC.

The chain links TRBV29-1 to TRBJ2-1; no reliable D call. Germline V CDR1 and CDR2: SQVTM, ANQGSEA. The CDR3 extends over 14 amino acids. Trimming took off 4 bases at V and 5 bases at J, with 15 bases between the two ends. Here the CDR3 reads CSVAILRTDNEQFF. Here the CDR3 DNA reads TGCAGCGTTGCCATTCTTAGGACGGACAATGAGCAGTTCTTC.

This rearrangement joins TRBV15 to TRBJ2-4, with D perhaps matching TRBD1 (6 bases). V was clipped by 4 bases and J by 0 bases, with 28 bases between them. Germline V gives CDR1 LNHNV, CDR2 YYDKDF (reference sequence). This CDR3 spans 21 amino acids. The DNA of the CDR3 is TGTGCCACCAGCAACCGACGACGGGACATCCTCAAAAGCGAAGCCAAAAACATTCAGTACTTC. The encoded protein is CATSNRRRDILKSEAKNIQYF.

CDR3 nucleotides: TGCGCCAGCAGCTCAGGACAGGGGGCGGACGAGCAGTACTTC. It specifies CASSSGQGADEQYF. V and J are TRBV5-1 and TRBJ2-7; 11 nucleotides agree with TRBD1. V was pared by 3 bases and J by 5 bases, with 4 bases of the junction left unmatched. The germline V gene encodes CDR1 SGHRS and CDR2 YFSETQ. CDR3 length equals 14 residues.

As for this clone: At one end, the junction sequence differs from germline, possibly due to a read error. The genes are TRBV7-8 and TRBJ1-5, with no clear D. Germline values: CDR1 SGHVS, CDR2 FQNEAQ. This CDR3 is built from 15 residues. CDR3 region: CASSLGPTSNQPQHF. The CDR3 region has the DNA TGTGCCAGCAGTTTAGGCCCCACCAGCAATCAGCCCCAGCATTTT. Full variable domain (outside the CDR3, taken from reference TRBV7-8 and TRBJ1-5): GAGVSQSPRYKVAKRGQDVALRCDPISGHVSLFWYQQALGQGPEFLTYFQNEAQLDKSGLPSDRFFAERPEGSVSTLKIQRTQQEDSAVYLCASSLGPTSNQPQHFGDGTRLSIL.

The CDR3 region is CSVPWGRGEQYF. Here the CDR3 DNA reads TGCAGCGTCCCGTGGGGGCGGGGAGAGCAGTACTTC. The chain joins TRBV29-1 to TRBJ2-7; D assignment may be TRBD1 or TRBD2 (6 bases each). Trimming took off 6 bases at V and 7 bases at J, with 16 bases between the two ends. Germline V CDR1 and CDR2: SQVTM, ANQGSEA. The CDR3 runs to 12 residues.